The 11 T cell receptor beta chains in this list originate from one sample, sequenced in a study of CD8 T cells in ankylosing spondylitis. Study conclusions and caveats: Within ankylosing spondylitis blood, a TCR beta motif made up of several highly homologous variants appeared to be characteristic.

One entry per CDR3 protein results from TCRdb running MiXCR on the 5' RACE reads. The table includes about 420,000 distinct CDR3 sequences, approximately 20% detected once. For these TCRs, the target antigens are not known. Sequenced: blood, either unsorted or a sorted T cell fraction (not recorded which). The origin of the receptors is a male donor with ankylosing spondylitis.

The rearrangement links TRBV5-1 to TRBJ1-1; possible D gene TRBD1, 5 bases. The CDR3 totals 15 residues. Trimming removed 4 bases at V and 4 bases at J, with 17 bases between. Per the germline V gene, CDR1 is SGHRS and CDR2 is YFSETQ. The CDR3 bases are TGCGCCAGCAGCCTAACCGGGACGGCTGGCACTGAAGCTTTCTTT. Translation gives CASSLTGTAGTEAFF.

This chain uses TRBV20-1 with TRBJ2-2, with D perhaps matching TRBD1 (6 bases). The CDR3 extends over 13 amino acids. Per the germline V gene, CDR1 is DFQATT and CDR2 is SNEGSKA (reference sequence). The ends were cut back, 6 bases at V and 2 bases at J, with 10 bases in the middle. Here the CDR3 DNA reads TGCAGTGCCCAGACAGGAAACACCGGGGAGCTGTTTTTT. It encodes CSAQTGNTGELFF.

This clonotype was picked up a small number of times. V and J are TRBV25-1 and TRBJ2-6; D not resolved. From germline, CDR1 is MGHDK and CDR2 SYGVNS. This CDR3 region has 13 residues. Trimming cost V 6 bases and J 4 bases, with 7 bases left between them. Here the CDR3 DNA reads TGTGCCAGCAGGGCCCCCGGGGCCAACGTCCTGACTTTC. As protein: CASRAPGANVLTF.

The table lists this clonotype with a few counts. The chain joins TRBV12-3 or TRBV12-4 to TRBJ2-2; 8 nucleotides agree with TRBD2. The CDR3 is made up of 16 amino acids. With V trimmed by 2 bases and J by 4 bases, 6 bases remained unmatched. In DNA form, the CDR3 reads TGTGCCAGCAGTTTACTCGGGCTAGCGGGCACCGGGGAGCTGTTTTTT. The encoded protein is CASSLLGLAGTGELFF.

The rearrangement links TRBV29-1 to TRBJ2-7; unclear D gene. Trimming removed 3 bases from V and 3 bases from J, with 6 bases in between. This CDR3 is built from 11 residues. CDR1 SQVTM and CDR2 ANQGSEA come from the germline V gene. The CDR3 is CSVDTFYEQYF. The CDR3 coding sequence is TGCAGCGTTGATACGTTCTACGAGCAGTACTTC.

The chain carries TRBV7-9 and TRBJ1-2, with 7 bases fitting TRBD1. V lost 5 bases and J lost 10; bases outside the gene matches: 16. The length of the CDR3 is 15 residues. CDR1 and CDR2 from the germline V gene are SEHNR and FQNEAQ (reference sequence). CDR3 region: CASSLPMTGKNDYTF. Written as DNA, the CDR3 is TGTGCCAGCAGCCTACCAATGACAGGGAAGAACGACTACACCTTC.

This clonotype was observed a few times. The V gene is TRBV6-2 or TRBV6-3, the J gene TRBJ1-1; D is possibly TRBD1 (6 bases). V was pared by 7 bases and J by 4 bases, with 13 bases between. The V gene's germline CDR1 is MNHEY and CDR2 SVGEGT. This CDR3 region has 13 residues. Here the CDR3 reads CASKQGGVTEAFF. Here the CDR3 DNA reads TGTGCCAGCAAACAGGGTGGGGTCACTGAAGCTTTCTTT.

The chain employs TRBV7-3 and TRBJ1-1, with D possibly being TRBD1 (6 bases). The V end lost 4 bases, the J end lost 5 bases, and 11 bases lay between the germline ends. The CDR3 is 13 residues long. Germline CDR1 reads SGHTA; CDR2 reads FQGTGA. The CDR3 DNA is TGTGCCAGCAGCTCGCGAGGGGGTACTGAAGCTTTCTTT. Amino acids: CASSSRGGTEAFF. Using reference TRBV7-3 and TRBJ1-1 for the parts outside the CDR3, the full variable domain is GAGVSQTPSNKVTEKGKYVELRCDPISGHTALYWYRQSLGQGPEFLIYFQGTGAADDSGLPNDRFFAVRPEGSVSTLKIQRTERGDSAVYLCASSSRGGTEAFFGQGTRLTVV.

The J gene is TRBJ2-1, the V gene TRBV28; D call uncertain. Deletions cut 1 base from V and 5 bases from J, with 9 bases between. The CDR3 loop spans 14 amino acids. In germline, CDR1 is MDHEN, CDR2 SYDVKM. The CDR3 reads CASSLSGPNNEQFF. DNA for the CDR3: TGTGCCAGCAGTTTATCAGGACCCAACAATGAGCAGTTCTTC.

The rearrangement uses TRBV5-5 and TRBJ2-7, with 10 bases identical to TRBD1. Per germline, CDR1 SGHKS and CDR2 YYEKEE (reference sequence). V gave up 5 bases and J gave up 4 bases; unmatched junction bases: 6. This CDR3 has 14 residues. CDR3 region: CASSTGQGMYEQYF. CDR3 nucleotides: TGTGCCAGCAGTACGGGACAGGGGATGTACGAGCAGTACTTC.

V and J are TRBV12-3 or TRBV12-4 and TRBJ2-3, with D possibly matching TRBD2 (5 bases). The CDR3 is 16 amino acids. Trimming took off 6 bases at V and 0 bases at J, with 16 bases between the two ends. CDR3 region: CASSRYLAGSTDTQYF. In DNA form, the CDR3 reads TGTGCCAGCAGCCGTTACCTGGCGGGTAGCACAGATACGCAGTATTTT.